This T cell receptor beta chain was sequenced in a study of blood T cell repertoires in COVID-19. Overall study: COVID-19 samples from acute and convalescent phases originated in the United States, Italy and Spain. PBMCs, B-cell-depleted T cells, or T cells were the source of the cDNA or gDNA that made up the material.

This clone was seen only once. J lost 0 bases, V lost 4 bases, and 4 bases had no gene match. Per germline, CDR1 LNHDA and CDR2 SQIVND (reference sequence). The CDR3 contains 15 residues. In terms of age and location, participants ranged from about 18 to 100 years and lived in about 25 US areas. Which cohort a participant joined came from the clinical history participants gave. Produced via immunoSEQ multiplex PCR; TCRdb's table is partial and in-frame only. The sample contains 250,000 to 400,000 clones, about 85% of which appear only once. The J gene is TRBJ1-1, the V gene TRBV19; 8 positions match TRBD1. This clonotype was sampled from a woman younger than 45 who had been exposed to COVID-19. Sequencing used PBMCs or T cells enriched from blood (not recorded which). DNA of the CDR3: TGTGCCAGTAGTACCGGGACAGGAATGAACACTGAAGCTTTCTTT. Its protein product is CASSTGTGMNTEAFF.